Included here is one TCR beta chain sequence, with context. Its antigen is not yet known. Base qualities are missing; no much larger clone stands one base away. The library was built by means of the immunoSEQ multiplex PCR assay. For most patients, genomic DNA was isolated using the Qiagen DNeasy Blood and Tissue Kit and was shipped frozen to Adaptive Biotechnologies for TCR sequencing. For most patients, high-throughput TCR-beta CDR3 sequencing of genomic DNA was performed by Adaptive Biotechnologies. Regarding the original processing steps: Adaptive's ImmunoSEQ software supplied the TCR sequencing data for approximately 18 patients, while MiXCR and VDJtools were used to process a few other patients. To correct CD4 versus CD8 sorting errors, sequences present in both subsets at a frequency ratio below 5:1 were removed. CDR3 nucleotide sequences shared between donor and recipient were removed because their origin could not be assigned. At least 2-fold expansion over unstimulated cells and a minimum CFSE-low frequency of 0.002% (template counts) or 0.001% (read counts) were required for clones to be classified as alloreactive. Clones detected in sequenced pre-transplant spleen, lymph node, or MLR CFSE-low populations of the donor or recipient were defined as mappable. Cumulative frequency of alloreactive clones was calculated as a percentage of all sequences weighted by copy number. TCRdb mirrors the immuneACCESS table, restricted to in-frame sequences. Some clones are absent from its copies; in checked studies, under half trace to an unresolved V gene, and the reason for the others is unknown. D and trimming come from the DNA, and the V and J calls and clone size come from that table. Across this sample there are about 120,000 clones, with 85% to 95% seen only once. The ten biggest clones cover around 0.12% of the sample.

Read against the paper, the sample's time point label means: cells obtained before transplantation from donor or recipient. CD3+CD4+ and CD3+CD8+ populations were FACS-sorted from unstimulated pre-transplant donor and recipient cells taken from spleen or lymph nodes. The CDR3, cysteine through phenylalanine, is 13 amino acids long. Only the CDR3 DNA is retained, 39 bases long and in frame from the first base. V gives up 2 bases and J gives up 3 bases, and the segment between their germline ends measures 5 bases. CDR1 and CDR2, looked up from the germline V gene, are SGHDT and YYEEEE. These data are taken from a study of graft-versus-host responses after intestinal transplantation (dated by TCRdb to 2020 to 2022). Describing the broader study: Multivisceral, liver-intestinal, or isolated intestinal transplants were received by the recipients. A peak of at least 4% donor T cells among recipient peripheral blood mononuclear cells was the definition used for donor T cell macrochimerism. All recipients received anti-thymocyte globulin induction followed by maintenance tacrolimus and steroids for around three years. A cohort of some 24 intestinal transplant recipients, including one retransplant, was enrolled, and a few patients lacking pretransplant specimens were excluded. To identify alloreactive clones, pre-transplant mixed lymphocyte reaction products were sequenced and compared with unstimulated pre-transplant donor and recipient T cells. Rather than being sequenced by the commercial service, samples from a few later patients were sequenced in-house on an Illumina MiSeq and processed with MiXCR. Bulk TCR-beta CDR3 sequencing was used to track graft-versus-host and host-versus-graft alloreactive T cell clones in the graft, circulation and bone marrow after intestinal transplantation.

The paper as a whole reports these results and caveats: Conclusions were limited by the relatively low number and heterogeneity of intestinal transplant patients. GvH clones turned up in recipient bone marrow, with some appearing earlier in ileal mucosa or blood, a pattern consistent with an intestinal mucosal origin. Patients with donor T cell macrochimerism had high GvH to HvG T cell clonal ratios in their allografts. Peak levels of circulating GvH clones were associated with declines in HvG clones early after transplant.

This clonotype was sampled from a human donor who received an intestinal transplant. The specimen comprised unstimulated CD4+ T cells sorted from spleen or lymph node cells, sampled before intestinal transplant. This chain joins TRBV5-6 to TRBJ2-2, with no confident D gene call. The DNA reads as follows: TGTGCCAGCAGCTTTTTTTACACCGGGGAGCTGTTTTTT. It specifies CASSFFYTGELFF. The CDR3, completed at both ends by the reference TRBV5-6 and TRBJ2-2 genes, gives the full variable domain DAGVTQSPTHLIKTRGQQVTLRCSPKSGHDTVSWYQQALGQGPQFIFQYYEEEERQRGNFPDRFSGHQFPNYSSELNVNALLLGDSALYLCASSFFYTGELFFGEGSRLTVL.